This entry concerns a single T cell receptor (beta chain). The data are from a study of T cells of healthy individuals. Per the germline V gene, CDR1 is MNHEY and CDR2 is SVGAGI. The CDR3 runs to 14 residues. Losses at the gene ends were 2 bases for V and 1 base for J; bases not matched to a gene: 0. TCRdb redid the calling of the 5' RACE reads with MiXCR, one entry per CDR3 protein. The sample gives about 53,000 distinct CDR3 sequences, around 15% of which show up once; roughly 16% is in the top ten. This TCR derives from a human donor in good health. The chain couples TRBV6-5 to TRBJ2-3; the match to TRBD2 covers 7 bases. The CDR3 sequence: CASSYLAGTDTQYF. The CDR3 DNA reads TGTGCCAGCAGTTACCTAGCGGGCACAGATACGCAGTATTTT.